This T cell receptor beta chain was sequenced for a study of T cells in localized non-small cell lung cancer. The V and J ends lost 3 bases and 7 bases respectively, with 8 bases between them. This CDR3 comprises 13 residues. Germline lookup yields CDR1 SGHRS and CDR2 YFSETQ. TCRdb's copy holds only in-frame clones and misses some; the assay was immunoSEQ multiplex PCR. The sample has some 50,000 clones; about four fifths are singletons. The sequences come from peripheral blood mononuclear cells, collected before any cancer treatment. This receptor was obtained from a man aged 40 to 70 with stage III lung adenocarcinoma. J is TRBJ1-6 and V is TRBV5-1; D not certain. CDR3 residues: CASSYGPNSPLHF. The CDR3 DNA is TGCGCCAGCAGCTATGGACCAAATTCACCCCTCCACTTT.